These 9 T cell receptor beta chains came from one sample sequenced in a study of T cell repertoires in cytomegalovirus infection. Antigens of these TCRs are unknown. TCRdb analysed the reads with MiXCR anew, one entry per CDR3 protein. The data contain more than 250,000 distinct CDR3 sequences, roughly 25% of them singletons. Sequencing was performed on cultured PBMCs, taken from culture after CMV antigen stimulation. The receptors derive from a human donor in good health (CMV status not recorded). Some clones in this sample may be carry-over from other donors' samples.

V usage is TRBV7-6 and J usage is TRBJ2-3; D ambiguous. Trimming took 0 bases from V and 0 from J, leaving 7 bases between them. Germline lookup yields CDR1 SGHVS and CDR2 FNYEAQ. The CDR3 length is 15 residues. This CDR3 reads CASSLARSSTDTQYF. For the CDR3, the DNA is TGTGCCAGCAGCTTAGCAAGGAGCAGCACAGATACGCAGTATTTT.

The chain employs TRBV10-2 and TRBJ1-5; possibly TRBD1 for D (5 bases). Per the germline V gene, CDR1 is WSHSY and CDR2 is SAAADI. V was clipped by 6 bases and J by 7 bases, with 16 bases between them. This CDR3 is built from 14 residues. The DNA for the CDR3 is TGCGCCAGCAGGGGGGTAGGGCTTGGACAGCCCCAGCATTTT. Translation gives CASRGVGLGQPQHF.

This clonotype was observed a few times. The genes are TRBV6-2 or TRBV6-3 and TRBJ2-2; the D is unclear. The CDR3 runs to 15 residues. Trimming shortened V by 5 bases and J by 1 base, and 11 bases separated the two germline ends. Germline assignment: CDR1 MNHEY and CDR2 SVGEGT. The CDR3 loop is CASSHLSKNTGELFF. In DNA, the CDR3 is TGTGCCAGCAGTCACCTTTCCAAGAACACCGGGGAGCTGTTTTTT.

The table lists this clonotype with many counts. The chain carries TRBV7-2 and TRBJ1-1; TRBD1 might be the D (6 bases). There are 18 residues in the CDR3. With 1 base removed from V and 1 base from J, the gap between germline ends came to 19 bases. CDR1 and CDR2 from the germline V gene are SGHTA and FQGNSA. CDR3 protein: CASSLVLGALVTNTEAFF. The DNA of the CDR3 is TGTGCCAGCAGCTTAGTGCTGGGGGCGCTCGTGACGAACACTGAAGCTTTCTTT.

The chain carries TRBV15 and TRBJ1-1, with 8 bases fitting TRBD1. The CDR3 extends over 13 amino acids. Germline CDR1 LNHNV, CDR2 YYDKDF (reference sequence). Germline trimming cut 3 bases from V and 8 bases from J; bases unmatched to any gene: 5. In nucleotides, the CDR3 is TGTGCCACCAGCAGGGGACAGGTAGACGAAGCTTTCTTT. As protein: CATSRGQVDEAFF.

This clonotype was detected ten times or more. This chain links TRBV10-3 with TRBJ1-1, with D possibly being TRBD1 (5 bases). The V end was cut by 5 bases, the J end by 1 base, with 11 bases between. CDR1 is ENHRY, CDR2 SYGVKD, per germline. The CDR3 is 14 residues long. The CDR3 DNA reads TGTGCCATCAGTAAGGGGACTTCGAACACTGAAGCTTTCTTT. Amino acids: CAISKGTSNTEAFF.

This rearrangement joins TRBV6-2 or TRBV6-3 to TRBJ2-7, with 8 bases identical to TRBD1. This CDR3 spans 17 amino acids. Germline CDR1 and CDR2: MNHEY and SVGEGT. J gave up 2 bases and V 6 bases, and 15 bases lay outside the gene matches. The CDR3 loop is CASRVGPTGGLTYEQYV. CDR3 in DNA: TGTGCCAGCAGAGTAGGACCCACAGGGGGATTAACCTACGAGCAGTACGTC.

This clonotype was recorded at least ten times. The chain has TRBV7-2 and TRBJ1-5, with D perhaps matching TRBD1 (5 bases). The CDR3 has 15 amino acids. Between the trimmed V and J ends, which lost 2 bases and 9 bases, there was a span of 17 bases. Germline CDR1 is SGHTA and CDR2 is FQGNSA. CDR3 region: CASSLFFREGTPQHF. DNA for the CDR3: TGTGCCAGCAGCTTATTCTTCCGGGAAGGGACGCCCCAGCATTTT.

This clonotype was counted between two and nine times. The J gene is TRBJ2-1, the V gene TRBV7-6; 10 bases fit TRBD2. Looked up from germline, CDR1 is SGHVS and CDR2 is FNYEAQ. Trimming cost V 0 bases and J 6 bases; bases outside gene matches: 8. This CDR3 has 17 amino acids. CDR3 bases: TGTGCCAGCAGCTTAGCTGTGGGTGGACTAGCGGTCAATGAGCAGTTCTTC. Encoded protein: CASSLAVGGLAVNEQFF.